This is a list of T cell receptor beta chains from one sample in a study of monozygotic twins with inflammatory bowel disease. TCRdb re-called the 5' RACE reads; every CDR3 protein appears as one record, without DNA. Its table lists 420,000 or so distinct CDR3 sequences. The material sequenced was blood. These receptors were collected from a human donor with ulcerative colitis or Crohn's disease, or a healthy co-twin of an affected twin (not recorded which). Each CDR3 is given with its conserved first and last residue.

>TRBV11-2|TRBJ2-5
CASSLGPDLTKRSFQETQYF
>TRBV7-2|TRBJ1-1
CASSAVVGKAEAFF
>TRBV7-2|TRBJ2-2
CASSLVAGANTGELFF
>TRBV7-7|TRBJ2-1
CASSLSGRANEQFF
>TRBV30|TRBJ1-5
CAWGKDRTQPQHF
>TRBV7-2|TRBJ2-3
CASSPPGRSTDTQYF
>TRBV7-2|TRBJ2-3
CASSLMGLAHSTDTQYF
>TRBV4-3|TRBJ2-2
CASSQGPELAEANTGELFF
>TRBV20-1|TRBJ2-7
CSAQGPYEQYF
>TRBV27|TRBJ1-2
CASSLTHGNYGYTF
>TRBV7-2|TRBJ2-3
CASSYAGTTFTDTQYF
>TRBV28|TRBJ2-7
CASSLFVAKEQYF
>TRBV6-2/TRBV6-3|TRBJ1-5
CASSSGPHQPQHF
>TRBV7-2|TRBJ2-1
CASSLDGGSNEQFF
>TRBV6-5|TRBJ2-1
CASSYGGYNEQFF
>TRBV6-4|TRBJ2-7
CASSDRAGAYEQYF
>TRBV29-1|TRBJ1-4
CSVAGGTNEKLFF